One T cell receptor (beta chain) is described in this entry. Antigen: not known. Trimming took 6 bases from V and 6 from J, leaving 20 bases between them. In germline, CDR1 is DFQATT, CDR2 SNEGSKA (reference sequence). The CDR3 sequence is 15 residues long. TCRdb reprocessed the 5' RACE reads via MiXCR and lists one record per CDR3 protein. The data contain about 630,000 distinct CDR3 sequences, about 12% of them seen just once; the ten biggest clones take up under 15%. The sample belongs to a study of T cells after yellow fever vaccination. Study-wide background: Preparation used SMART-Seq v4 Ultra Low Input for the low-cell-number fractions.

The study's findings and limits: Abundant bulk-population clonotypes could contaminate the FACS-sorted repertoires. Only a minor proportion of clonotypes was detected across both CD4 and CD8 compartments.

Source: PBMCs, taken on the day of the yellow fever booster vaccination. The sequence was collected from a young man who received the YFV17D yellow fever vaccine. V usage is TRBV20-1 and J usage is TRBJ2-2; tentatively, D is TRBD2 (5 bases). The CDR3 region is CSATKGNPDAGELFF. DNA of the CDR3: TGCAGTGCGACTAAAGGGAACCCGGACGCCGGGGAGCTGTTTTTT.